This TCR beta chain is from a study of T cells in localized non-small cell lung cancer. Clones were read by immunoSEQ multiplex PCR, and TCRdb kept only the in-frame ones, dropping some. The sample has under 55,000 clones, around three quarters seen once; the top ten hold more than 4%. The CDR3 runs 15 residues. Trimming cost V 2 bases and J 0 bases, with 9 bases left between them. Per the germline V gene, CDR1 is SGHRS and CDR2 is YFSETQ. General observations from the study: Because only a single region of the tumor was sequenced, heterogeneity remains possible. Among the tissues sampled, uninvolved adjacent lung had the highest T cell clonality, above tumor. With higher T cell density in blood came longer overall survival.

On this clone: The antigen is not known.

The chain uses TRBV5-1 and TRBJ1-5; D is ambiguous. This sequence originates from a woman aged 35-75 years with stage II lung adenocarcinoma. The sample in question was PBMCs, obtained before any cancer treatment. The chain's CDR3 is CASSLQPNSNQPQHF. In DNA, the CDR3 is TGCGCCAGCAGCTTACAGCCTAATAGCAATCAGCCCCAGCATTTT.